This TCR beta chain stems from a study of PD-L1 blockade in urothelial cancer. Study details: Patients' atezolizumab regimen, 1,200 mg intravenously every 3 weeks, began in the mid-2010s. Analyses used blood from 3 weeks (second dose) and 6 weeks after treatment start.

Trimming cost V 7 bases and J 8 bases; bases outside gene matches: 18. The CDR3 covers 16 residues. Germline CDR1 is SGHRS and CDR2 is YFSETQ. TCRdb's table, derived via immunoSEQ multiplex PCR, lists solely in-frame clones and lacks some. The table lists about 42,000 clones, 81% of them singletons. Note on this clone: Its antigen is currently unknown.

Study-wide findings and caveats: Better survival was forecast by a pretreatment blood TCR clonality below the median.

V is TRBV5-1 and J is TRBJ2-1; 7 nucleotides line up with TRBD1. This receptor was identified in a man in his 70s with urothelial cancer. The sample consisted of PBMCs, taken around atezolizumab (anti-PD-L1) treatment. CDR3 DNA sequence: TGCGCCAGCTCACCTTCTGGAGACAGGGTATGGCATGAGCAGTTCTTC. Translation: CASSPSGDRVWHEQFF.